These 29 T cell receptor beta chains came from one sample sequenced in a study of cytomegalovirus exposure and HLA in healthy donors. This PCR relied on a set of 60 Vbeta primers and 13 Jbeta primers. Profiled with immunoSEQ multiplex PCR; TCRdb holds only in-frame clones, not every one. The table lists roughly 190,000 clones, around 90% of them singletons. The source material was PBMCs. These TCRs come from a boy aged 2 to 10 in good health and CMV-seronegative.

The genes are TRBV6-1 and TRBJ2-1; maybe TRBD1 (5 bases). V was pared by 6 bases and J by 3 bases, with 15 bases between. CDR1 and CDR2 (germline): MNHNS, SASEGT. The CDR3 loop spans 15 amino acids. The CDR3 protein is CASSDLGAVYNEQFF. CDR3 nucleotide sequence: TGTGCCAGCAGCGACCTTGGGGCGGTCTACAATGAGCAGTTCTTC.

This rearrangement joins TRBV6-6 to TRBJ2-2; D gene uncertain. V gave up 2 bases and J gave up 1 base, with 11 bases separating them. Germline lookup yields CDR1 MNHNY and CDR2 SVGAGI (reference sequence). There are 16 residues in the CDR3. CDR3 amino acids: CASSYPSGLNTGELFF. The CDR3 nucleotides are TGTGCCAGCAGTTACCCCTCCGGGTTGAACACCGGGGAGCTGTTTTTT.

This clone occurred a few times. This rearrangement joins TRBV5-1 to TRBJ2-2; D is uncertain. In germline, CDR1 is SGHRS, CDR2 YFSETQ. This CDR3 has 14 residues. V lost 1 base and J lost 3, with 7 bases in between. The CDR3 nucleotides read TGCGCCAGCAGCTTGACTTCCCACACCGGGGAGCTGTTTTTT. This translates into CASSLTSHTGELFF.

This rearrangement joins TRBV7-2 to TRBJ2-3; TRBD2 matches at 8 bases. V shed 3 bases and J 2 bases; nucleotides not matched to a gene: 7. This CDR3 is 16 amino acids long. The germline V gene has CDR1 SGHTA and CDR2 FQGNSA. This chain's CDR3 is CASSFLAGTNTDTQYF. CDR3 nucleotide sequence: TGTGCCAGCAGCTTCCTAGCGGGCACCAACACAGATACGCAGTATTTT.

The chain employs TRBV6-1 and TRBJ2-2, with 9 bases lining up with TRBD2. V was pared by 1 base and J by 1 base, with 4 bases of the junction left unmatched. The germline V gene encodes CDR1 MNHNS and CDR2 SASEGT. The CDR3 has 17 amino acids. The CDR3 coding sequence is TGTGCCAGCAGTGAAGGAAGTAGCGGGGGGAACACCGGGGAGCTGTTTTTT. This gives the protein CASSEGSSGGNTGELFF.

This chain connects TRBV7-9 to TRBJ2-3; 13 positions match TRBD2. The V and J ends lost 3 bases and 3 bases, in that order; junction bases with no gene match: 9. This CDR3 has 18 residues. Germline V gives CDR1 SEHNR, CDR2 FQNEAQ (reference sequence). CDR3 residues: CASSFGTSGTGGTDTQYF. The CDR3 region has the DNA TGTGCCAGCAGCTTCGGGACTAGCGGGACCGGTGGGACAGATACGCAGTATTTT.

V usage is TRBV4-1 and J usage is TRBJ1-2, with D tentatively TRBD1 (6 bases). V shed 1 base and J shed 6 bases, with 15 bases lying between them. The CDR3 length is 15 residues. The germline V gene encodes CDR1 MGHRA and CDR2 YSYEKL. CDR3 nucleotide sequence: TGCGCCAGCAGCCAAGGGGAATGGGACATCGATGGCTACACCTTC. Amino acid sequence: CASSQGEWDIDGYTF.

The CDR3 here is CASSTTDRGETQYF. The CDR3 region has the DNA TGTGCCAGCAGTACAACAGACAGGGGAGAGACCCAGTACTTC. The chain combines TRBV6-6 with TRBJ2-5, with TRBD1 identical over 8 bases. CDR1 is MNHNY, CDR2 SVGAGI, per germline (reference sequence). With V trimmed by 5 bases and J by 4 bases, 6 bases remained unmatched. This CDR3 region has 14 residues.

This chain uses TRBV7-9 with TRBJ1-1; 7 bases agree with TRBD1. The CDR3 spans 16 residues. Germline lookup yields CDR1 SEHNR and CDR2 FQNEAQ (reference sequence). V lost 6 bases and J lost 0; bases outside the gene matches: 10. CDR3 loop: CASSLMRDRLNTEAFF. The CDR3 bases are TGTGCCAGCAGTCTCATGAGGGACAGACTGAACACTGAAGCTTTCTTT. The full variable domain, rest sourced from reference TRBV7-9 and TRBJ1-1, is DTGVSQNPRHKITKRGQNVTFRCDPISEHNRLYWYRQTLGQGPEFLTYFQNEAQLEKSRLLSDRFSAERPKGSFSTLEIQRTEQGDSAMYLCASSLMRDRLNTEAFFGQGTRLTVV.

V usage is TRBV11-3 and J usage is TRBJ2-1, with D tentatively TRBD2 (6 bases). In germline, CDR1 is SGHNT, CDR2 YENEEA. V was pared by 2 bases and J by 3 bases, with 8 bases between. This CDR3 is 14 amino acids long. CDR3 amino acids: CASSLNGGYNEQFF. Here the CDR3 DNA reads TGTGCCAGCAGCTTAAACGGGGGCTACAATGAGCAGTTCTTC.

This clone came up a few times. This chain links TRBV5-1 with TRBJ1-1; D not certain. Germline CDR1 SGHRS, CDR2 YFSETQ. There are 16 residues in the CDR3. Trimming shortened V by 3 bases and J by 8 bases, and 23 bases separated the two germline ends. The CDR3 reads CASSWRAGGVETEAFF. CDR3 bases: TGCGCCAGCAGCTGGAGGGCGGGCGGGGTTGAGACCGAAGCTTTCTTT.

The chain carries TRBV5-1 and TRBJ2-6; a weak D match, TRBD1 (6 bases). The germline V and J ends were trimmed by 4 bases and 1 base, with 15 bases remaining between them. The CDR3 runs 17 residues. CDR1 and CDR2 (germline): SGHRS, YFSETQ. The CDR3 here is CASSPETGFSGANVLTF. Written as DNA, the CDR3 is TGCGCCAGCAGCCCGGAAACAGGGTTTTCTGGGGCCAACGTCCTGACTTTC. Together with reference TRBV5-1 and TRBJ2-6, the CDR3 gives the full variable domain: KAGVTQTPRYLIKTRGQQVTLSCSPISGHRSVSWYQQTPGQGLQFLFEYFSETQRNKGNFPGRFSGRQFSNSRSEMNVSTLELGDSALYLCASSPETGFSGANVLTFGAGSRLTVL.

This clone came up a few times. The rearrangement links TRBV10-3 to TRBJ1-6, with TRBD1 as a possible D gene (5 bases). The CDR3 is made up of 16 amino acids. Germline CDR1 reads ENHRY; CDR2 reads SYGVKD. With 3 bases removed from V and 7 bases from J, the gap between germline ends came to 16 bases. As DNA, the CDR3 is TGTGCCATCAGTGATCCCACAGGACAATACAATTCACCCCTCCACTTT. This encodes CAISDPTGQYNSPLHF.

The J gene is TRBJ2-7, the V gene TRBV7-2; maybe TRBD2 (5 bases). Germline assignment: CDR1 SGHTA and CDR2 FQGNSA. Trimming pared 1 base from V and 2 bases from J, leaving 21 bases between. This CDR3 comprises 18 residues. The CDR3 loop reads CASSLGSGRGYIPYEQYF. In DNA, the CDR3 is TGTGCCAGCAGCTTAGGGAGCGGCCGAGGGTACATACCCTACGAGCAGTACTTC.

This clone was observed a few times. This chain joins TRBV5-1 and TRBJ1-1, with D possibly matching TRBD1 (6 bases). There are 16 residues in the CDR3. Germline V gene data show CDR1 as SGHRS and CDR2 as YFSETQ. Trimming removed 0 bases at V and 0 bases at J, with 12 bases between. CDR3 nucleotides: TGCGCCAGCAGCTTGGGGACAGATTTCATGAACACTGAAGCTTTCTTT. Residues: CASSLGTDFMNTEAFF.

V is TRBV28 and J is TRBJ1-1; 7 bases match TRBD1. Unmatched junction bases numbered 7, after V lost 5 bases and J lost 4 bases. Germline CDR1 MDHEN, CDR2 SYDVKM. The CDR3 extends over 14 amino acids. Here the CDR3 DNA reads TGTGCCAGCAGTCTTACGACAGGGATCACTGAAGCTTTCTTT. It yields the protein CASSLTTGITEAFF.

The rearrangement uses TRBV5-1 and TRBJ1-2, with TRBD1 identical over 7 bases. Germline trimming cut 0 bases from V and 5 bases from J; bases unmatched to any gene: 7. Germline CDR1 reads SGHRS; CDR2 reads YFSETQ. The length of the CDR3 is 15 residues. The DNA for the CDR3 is TGCGCCAGCAGCTTGGGGGGGGACAGCAGTTATGGCTACACCTTC. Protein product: CASSLGGDSSYGYTF.

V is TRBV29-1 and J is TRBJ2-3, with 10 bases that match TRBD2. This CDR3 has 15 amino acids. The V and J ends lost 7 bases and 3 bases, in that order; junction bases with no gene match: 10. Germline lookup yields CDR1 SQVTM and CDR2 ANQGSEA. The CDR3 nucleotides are TGCAGCGCCCGTTCTTATAGCGGGAGGACAGATACGCAGTATTTT. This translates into CSARSYSGRTDTQYF.

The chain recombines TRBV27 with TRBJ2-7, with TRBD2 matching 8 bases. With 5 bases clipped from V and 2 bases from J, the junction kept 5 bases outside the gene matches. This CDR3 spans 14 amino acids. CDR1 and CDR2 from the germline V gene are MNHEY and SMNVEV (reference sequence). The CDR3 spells CASSNERGPYEQYF. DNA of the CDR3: TGTGCCAGCAGTAACGAGCGGGGGCCCTACGAGCAGTACTTC.

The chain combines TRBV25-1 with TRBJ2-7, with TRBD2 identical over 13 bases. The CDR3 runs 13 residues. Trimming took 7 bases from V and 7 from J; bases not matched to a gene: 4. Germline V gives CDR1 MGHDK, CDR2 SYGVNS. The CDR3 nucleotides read TGTGCCAGCACCAGACTAGCGGGAGGAGAGCAGTACTTC. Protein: CASTRLAGGEQYF.

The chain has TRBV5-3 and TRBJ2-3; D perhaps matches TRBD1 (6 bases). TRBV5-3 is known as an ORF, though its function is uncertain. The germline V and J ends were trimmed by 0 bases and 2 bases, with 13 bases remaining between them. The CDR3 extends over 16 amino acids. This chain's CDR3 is CARSLVRGESTDTQYF. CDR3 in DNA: TGTGCCAGAAGCTTGGTCAGGGGAGAATCCACAGATACGCAGTATTTT.

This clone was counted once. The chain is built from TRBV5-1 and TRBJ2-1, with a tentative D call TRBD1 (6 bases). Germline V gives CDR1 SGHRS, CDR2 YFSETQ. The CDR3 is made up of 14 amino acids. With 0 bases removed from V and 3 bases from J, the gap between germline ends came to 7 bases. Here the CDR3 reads CASSLEGGYNEQFF. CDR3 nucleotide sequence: TGCGCCAGCAGCTTGGAAGGGGGCTACAATGAGCAGTTCTTC.

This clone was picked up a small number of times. For the CDR3, the DNA is TGTGCTAGCCCAGGGAACACTGAAGCTTTCTTT. Its translation: CASPGNTEAFF. J is TRBJ1-1 and V is TRBV2; no clear D. The CDR3 covers 11 residues. From germline, CDR1 is SNHLY and CDR2 FYNNEI.

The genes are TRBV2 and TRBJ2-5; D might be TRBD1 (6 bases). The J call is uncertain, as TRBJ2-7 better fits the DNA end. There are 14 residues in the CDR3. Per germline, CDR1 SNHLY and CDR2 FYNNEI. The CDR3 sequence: CASRHREESYEQYF. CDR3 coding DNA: TGTGCCAGCAGGCACAGGGAAGAGTCCTACGAGCAGTACTTC.

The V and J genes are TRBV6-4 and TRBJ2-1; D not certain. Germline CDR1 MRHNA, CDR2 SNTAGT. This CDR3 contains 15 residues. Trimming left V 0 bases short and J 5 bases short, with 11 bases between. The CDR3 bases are TGTGCCAGCAGTGACTCGGCTTCCCTCCACAATGAGCAGTTCTTC. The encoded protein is CASSDSASLHNEQFF.

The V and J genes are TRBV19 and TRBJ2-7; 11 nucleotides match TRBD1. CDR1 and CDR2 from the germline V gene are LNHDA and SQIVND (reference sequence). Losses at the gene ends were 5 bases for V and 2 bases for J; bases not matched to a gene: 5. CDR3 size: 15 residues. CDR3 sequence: CASSPRDRGTYEQYF. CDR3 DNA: TGTGCCAGTAGTCCCCGGGACAGGGGGACCTACGAGCAGTACTTC.

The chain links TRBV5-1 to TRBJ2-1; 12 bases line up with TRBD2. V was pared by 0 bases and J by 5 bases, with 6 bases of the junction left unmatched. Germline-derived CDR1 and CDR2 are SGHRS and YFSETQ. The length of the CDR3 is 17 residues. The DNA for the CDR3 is TGCGCCAGCAGCTTGGTGCTAGCGGGGGGGCGCAACAATGAGCAGTTCTTC. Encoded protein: CASSLVLAGGRNNEQFF.

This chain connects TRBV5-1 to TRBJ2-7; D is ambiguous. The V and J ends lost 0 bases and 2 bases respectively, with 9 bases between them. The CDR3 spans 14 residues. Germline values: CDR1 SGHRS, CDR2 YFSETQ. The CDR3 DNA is TGCGCCAGCAGCTTGGAACCGTCGGCCTACGAGCAGTACTTC. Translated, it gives CASSLEPSAYEQYF.

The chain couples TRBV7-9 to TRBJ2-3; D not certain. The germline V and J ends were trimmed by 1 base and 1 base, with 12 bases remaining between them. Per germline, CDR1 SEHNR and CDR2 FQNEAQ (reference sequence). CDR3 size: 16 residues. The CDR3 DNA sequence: TGTGCCAGCAGCTTAGGGCCGAACCTCGGCACAGATACGCAGTATTTT. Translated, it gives CASSLGPNLGTDTQYF.